The clone carrying this T cell receptor beta chain was recorded at least ten times. Its specificity is not known. CDR1 is SEHNR and CDR2 is FQNEAQ in the germline V gene (reference sequence). The V segment lost 5 bases and the J segment 7 bases; nucleotides outside the gene matches: 4. The CDR3 loop spans 13 amino acids. TCRdb recomputed calls from the RT-PCR reads with MiXCR, one row per CDR3 protein. The sample holds 500,000 or so distinct CDR3 sequences; more than 15% are singletons and the top ten take approximately 3%. The data originate from a study of response to subunit inactivated influenza vaccine. General study findings and limits: Authors suggested each seasonal influenza vaccination recruits few new T cells.

This chain joins TRBV7-9 and TRBJ1-5, with 8 bases aligning to TRBD1. This sequence originates from a man aged 50 to 75 who received an inactivated influenza vaccine. This material consisted of CD4+ T cells sorted from PBMCs, taken around 25 months after vaccination. CDR3 nucleotides: TGTGCCAGCAGCCCAGGGGGCGGCCAGCCCCAGCATTTT. Translating gives CASSPGGGQPQHF.